This T cell receptor (beta chain) derives from a study of T cell repertoires in cytomegalovirus infection. In TCRdb, the reads were re-called with MiXCR into one record per CDR3 protein. The repertoire holds 310,000 or so distinct CDR3 sequences, roughly a tenth seen once, with approximately 2.3% in the top ten. Ten or more counts support this clonotype. Sequenced sample: PBMCs. The TCR was taken from a human donor in good health (CMV status not recorded). Some clones in this sample may be carry-over from other donors' samples.

In DNA, the CDR3 is TGTGCCAGCAGCCAAGAAGGAGCGGGGGGCCATCAAGAGACCCAGTACTTC. As protein: CASSQEGAGGHQETQYF. The rearrangement uses TRBV4-2 and TRBJ2-5, with 9 nucleotides matching TRBD2. The germline V gene has CDR1 LGHNA and CDR2 YNFKEQ. The CDR3 is made up of 17 amino acids. J gave up 2 bases and V 0 bases, and 7 bases lay outside the gene matches.